This TCR beta chain was retrieved from a study of blood T cell repertoires in COVID-19. Some clones are missing from TCRdb's copy, which holds only in-frame ones; the method was immunoSEQ multiplex PCR. The sample carries 130,000 to 150,000 clones, around 81% recorded once. The CDR3 is made up of 14 amino acids. The germline gives CDR1 SGHAT, CDR2 FQNNGV. Trimming removed 8 bases from V and 0 bases from J, with 13 bases in between. Sequencing was carried out using peripheral blood. This sequence joins TRBV11-2 and TRBJ2-5; no clear D gene. The TCR was taken from a woman aged 40 to 50 with active or convalescent COVID-19. The CDR3 is CASRQAQYQETQYF. CDR3 bases: TGTGCCAGCCGGCAGGCCCAGTACCAAGAGACCCAGTACTTC. Full variable domain (missing parts from reference TRBV11-2 and TRBJ2-5): EAGVAQSPRYKIIEKRQSVAFWCNPISGHATLYWYQQILGQGPKLLIQFQNNGVVDDSQLPKDRFSAERLKGVDSTLKIQPAKLEDSAVYLCASRQAQYQETQYFGPGTRLLVL.